These 4 T cell receptor beta chains were sequenced from one sample in a study of immune evolution from preneoplasia to lung adenocarcinoma. The assay was immunoSEQ multiplex PCR, and TCRdb's table has in-frame clones only and misses some. The sample includes 7,500 to 8,500 clones, around 83% of them seen just once. The sample consisted of FFPE invasive lung adenocarcinoma tissue. These TCRs come from a person between 50 and 69 years old with lung adenocarcinoma.

This rearrangement joins TRBV4-2 to TRBJ1-4; D unresolved. The V gene's germline CDR1 is LGHNA and CDR2 YNFKEQ. V lost 0 bases and J lost 4, with 9 bases in between. CDR3 length: 15 residues. CDR3 nucleotide sequence: TGTGCCAGCAGCCAAGATGGGGTGCTTAATGAAAAACTGTTTTTT. Protein product: CASSQDGVLNEKLFF.

A few counts support this clone. The chain employs TRBV5-1 and TRBJ2-7; D is perhaps TRBD1 or TRBD2 (6 bases each). The CDR3 spans 13 residues. The germline CDR1 and CDR2 sequences are SGHRS and YFSETQ. V was shortened by 0 bases and J by 6 bases, with 10 bases between the two germline ends. The DNA of the CDR3 is TGCGCCAGCAGCTTGGATTGGGGGGCCGAGCAGTACTTC. This translates into CASSLDWGAEQYF. Together with reference TRBV5-1 and TRBJ2-7, the CDR3 gives the full variable domain: KAGVTQTPRYLIKTRGQQVTLSCSPISGHRSVSWYQQTPGQGLQFLFEYFSETQRNKGNFPGRFSGRQFSNSRSEMNVSTLELGDSALYLCASSLDWGAEQYFGPGTRLTVT.

The chain is built from TRBV11-2 and TRBJ2-7; D possibly corresponds to TRBD2 (5 bases). The V end was cut by 2 bases, the J end by 7 bases, with 15 bases between. This CDR3 region has 14 residues. Looked up from germline, CDR1 is SGHAT and CDR2 is FQNNGV. The CDR3 sequence: CASSLLPSLGEQYF. CDR3 sequence (DNA): TGTGCCAGCAGCTTACTGCCTAGCCTGGGGGAGCAGTACTTC.

The chain uses TRBV7-8 and TRBJ1-5; maybe TRBD1 (5 bases). The CDR3 runs to 15 residues. Germline assignment: CDR1 SGHVS and CDR2 FQNEAQ. V lost 1 base and J lost 4, with 11 bases in between. The chain's CDR3 is CASSLDYGGNQPQHF. The CDR3 DNA sequence: TGTGCCAGCAGCTTAGATTATGGGGGGAATCAGCCCCAGCATTTT. Based on the CDR3 plus reference TRBV7-8 and TRBJ1-5, the full variable domain is GAGVSQSPRYKVAKRGQDVALRCDPISGHVSLFWYQQALGQGPEFLTYFQNEAQLDKSGLPSDRFFAERPEGSVSTLKIQRTQQEDSAVYLCASSLDYGGNQPQHFGDGTRLSIL.